This is a list of T cell receptor beta chains from one sample in a study of T-cell memory formation after mild COVID-19. TCRdb redid the calling of the 5' RACE reads with MiXCR, one entry per CDR3 protein. The sample carries tens of thousands of distinct CDR3 sequences, 5.5% to 8.5% recorded once. The source material was PBMCs or a T cell subset sorted from them (not recorded which). All receptors derive from an adult who had mild COVID-19 (a few samples of this study predate the infection). Cell type and time point are not known. The CDR3 runs from the conserved cysteine through the conserved F or W. The D gene is left open where the match is weak. A clone size is listed for some rows: how often the clone was seen (once, few, many), or a class if it is expanded.

cdr3_nt: TGTGCCAGCAGCCGACGACAGACAGAACCCAAGGATATTCACTTT; cdr3_aa: CASSRRQTEPKDIHF; clone_size: many; v_call: TRBV14; d_call: .; j_call: TRBJ1-6
cdr3_nt: TGTGCCAGCAGCCGTGGGGGAGATTACAATGAGCAGTTCTTC; cdr3_aa: CASSRGGDYNEQFF; clone_size: many; v_call: TRBV7-9; d_call: .; j_call: TRBJ2-1
cdr3_nt: TGCGCCAGCAGTGAGACCCAGGGGGCGGATGAGCAGTTCTTC; cdr3_aa: CASSETQGADEQFF; clone_size: .; v_call: TRBV6-4; d_call: TRBD1; j_call: TRBJ2-1
cdr3_nt: TGCGCCAGCAGCCCAACGACAGGAAGGAGCTACAATGAGCAGTTCTTC; cdr3_aa: CASSPTTGRSYNEQFF; clone_size: many; v_call: TRBV5-1; d_call: .; j_call: TRBJ2-1
cdr3_nt: TGTGCCAGCAGCGTAGGCGGGGATGGGGAGCTGTTTTTT; cdr3_aa: CASSVGGDGELFF; clone_size: .; v_call: TRBV9; d_call: .; j_call: TRBJ2-2
cdr3_nt: TGTGCCAGCAGTGGGTGGACAGAGAACACTGAAGCTTTCTTT; cdr3_aa: CASSGWTENTEAFF; clone_size: few; v_call: TRBV6-2/TRBV6-3; d_call: .; j_call: TRBJ1-1
cdr3_nt: TGTGCCAGCAGCCAAGGCGGTTATAGCAATCAGCCCCAGCATTTT; cdr3_aa: CASSQGGYSNQPQHF; clone_size: .; v_call: TRBV3-1; d_call: .; j_call: TRBJ1-5
cdr3_nt: TGCAGTAAACAAAAGACAGGGACAGATACGCAGTATTTT; cdr3_aa: CSKQKTGTDTQYF; clone_size: many; v_call: TRBV20-1; d_call: TRBD1; j_call: TRBJ2-3
cdr3_nt: TGCGCCAGCAGCCAAGAACAAGCGGGAGGGCCAAGGGAAGAGACCCAGTACTTC; cdr3_aa: CASSQEQAGGPREETQYF; clone_size: many; v_call: TRBV4-1; d_call: TRBD2; j_call: TRBJ2-5
cdr3_nt: TGTGCCAGCAGTTTTGTCACCGGGGAGCTGTTTTTT; cdr3_aa: CASSFVTGELFF; clone_size: .; v_call: TRBV6-5; d_call: .; j_call: TRBJ2-2
cdr3_nt: TGTGCCAGCAGCTTGTTCGACACCCTGACCGGGGAGCTGTTTTTT; cdr3_aa: CASSLFDTLTGELFF; clone_size: many; v_call: TRBV5-6; d_call: .; j_call: TRBJ2-2
cdr3_nt: TGTGCCAGCAGCGAGTCGAATTCACCCCTCCACTTT; cdr3_aa: CASSESNSPLHF; clone_size: many; v_call: TRBV12-3/TRBV12-4; d_call: .; j_call: TRBJ1-6
cdr3_nt: TGTGCCAGCAACTCGGGGAGGGGGACTGAAGCTTTCTTT; cdr3_aa: CASNSGRGTEAFF; clone_size: few; v_call: TRBV5-6; d_call: .; j_call: TRBJ1-1
cdr3_nt: TGTGCCAGCAGCGTCGGGACAGTCAACAACGAGCAGTACTTC; cdr3_aa: CASSVGTVNNEQYF; clone_size: many; v_call: TRBV9; d_call: TRBD1; j_call: TRBJ2-7
cdr3_nt: TGTGCCACCAGTGACCCGGGACAGGGGACAGATACGCAGTATTTT; cdr3_aa: CATSDPGQGTDTQYF; clone_size: many; v_call: TRBV24-1; d_call: TRBD1; j_call: TRBJ2-3
cdr3_nt: TGTGCCAGCTCACCAGATATGACAGGGTCTAACACTGAAGCTTTCTTT; cdr3_aa: CASSPDMTGSNTEAFF; clone_size: .; v_call: TRBV18; d_call: TRBD1; j_call: TRBJ1-1
cdr3_nt: TGTGCCAGCAGCTTATCGTCAGGGGTAGGCAATGAGCAGTTCTTC; cdr3_aa: CASSLSSGVGNEQFF; clone_size: many; v_call: TRBV7-2; d_call: .; j_call: TRBJ2-1
cdr3_nt: TGTGCCAGCAGCTTCCTTCTTAGCCGGAACTATGGCTACACCTTC; cdr3_aa: CASSFLLSRNYGYTF; clone_size: many; v_call: TRBV12-3/TRBV12-4; d_call: .; j_call: TRBJ1-2
cdr3_nt: TGCGCCAGCAGCTTGGAGCGGGGGGCCCCGGATACGCAGTATTTT; cdr3_aa: CASSLERGAPDTQYF; clone_size: many; v_call: TRBV5-1; d_call: TRBD2; j_call: TRBJ2-3
cdr3_nt: TGTGCCAGCATTAGGTCTCAGGGGGGCTACAATGAGCAGTTCTTC; cdr3_aa: CASIRSQGGYNEQFF; clone_size: many; v_call: TRBV6-1; d_call: .; j_call: TRBJ2-1
cdr3_nt: TGTGCCAGCAGCCTCACTGACAGGGGGCGCCTTGACCCCTATGGCTACACCTTC; cdr3_aa: CASSLTDRGRLDPYGYTF; clone_size: many; v_call: TRBV12-3/TRBV12-4; d_call: TRBD1; j_call: TRBJ1-2
cdr3_nt: TGTGCCAGCTCACCACGGACAGGAGTGAACACTGAAGCTTTCTTT; cdr3_aa: CASSPRTGVNTEAFF; clone_size: .; v_call: TRBV18; d_call: TRBD1; j_call: TRBJ1-1
cdr3_nt: TGTGCCAGCAGTGGGGGACTTGGTGAGCAGTTCTTC; cdr3_aa: CASSGGLGEQFF; clone_size: many; v_call: TRBV25-1; d_call: .; j_call: TRBJ2-1
cdr3_nt: TGTGCCACCAGTGCCCATGGAGAAGAGACCCAGTACTTC; cdr3_aa: CATSAHGEETQYF; clone_size: few; v_call: TRBV24-1; d_call: .; j_call: TRBJ2-5
cdr3_nt: TGTGCCAGCAGCCAAGACTGGGGGAGGATTAATGAAAAACTGTTTTTT; cdr3_aa: CASSQDWGRINEKLFF; clone_size: .; v_call: TRBV4-2; d_call: .; j_call: TRBJ1-4
cdr3_nt: TGTGCCAGCAGAGACTTAGCCAAAAACATTCAGTACTTC; cdr3_aa: CASRDLAKNIQYF; clone_size: many; v_call: TRBV6-5; d_call: .; j_call: TRBJ2-4
cdr3_nt: TGTGCCAGCAGTTTCCACGGGGGGGCCCAGAATGAGCAGTTCTTC; cdr3_aa: CASSFHGGAQNEQFF; clone_size: .; v_call: TRBV27; d_call: TRBD2; j_call: TRBJ2-1
cdr3_nt: TGTGCCAGCTCCCGGAGCACTGAAGCTTTCTTT; cdr3_aa: CASSRSTEAFF; clone_size: .; v_call: TRBV4-2; d_call: .; j_call: TRBJ1-1
cdr3_nt: TGTGCCAGCAGCCAAGTCCCTAGCGGGGGTGTTGAGCAGTTCTTC; cdr3_aa: CASSQVPSGGVEQFF; clone_size: many; v_call: TRBV3-1; d_call: TRBD2; j_call: TRBJ2-1
cdr3_nt: TGTGCCAGCAGTTACCCCCCAGGGCGCGCTGATAAGACCCAGTACTTC; cdr3_aa: CASSYPPGRADKTQYF; clone_size: few; v_call: TRBV6-2/TRBV6-3; d_call: .; j_call: TRBJ2-5
cdr3_nt: TGTGCCAGCAGCCCCTTCGGGGGGACGGCCACAGATACGCAGTATTTT; cdr3_aa: CASSPFGGTATDTQYF; clone_size: many; v_call: TRBV7-2; d_call: TRBD2; j_call: TRBJ2-3
cdr3_nt: TGTGCCAGCAGCCCCCAGCCAGGGTCCTCTCAATACGAGCAGTACTTC; cdr3_aa: CASSPQPGSSQYEQYF; clone_size: few; v_call: TRBV9; d_call: .; j_call: TRBJ2-7
cdr3_nt: TGTGCCAGCAGTGAGGCAGCAGCCTACAATGAGCAGTTCTTC; cdr3_aa: CASSEAAAYNEQFF; clone_size: few; v_call: TRBV6-1; d_call: .; j_call: TRBJ2-1
cdr3_nt: TGTGCCAGCAAGAGATCGGGACAGGGACTTTACGAGCAGTACTTC; cdr3_aa: CASKRSGQGLYEQYF; clone_size: many; v_call: TRBV6-5; d_call: TRBD1; j_call: TRBJ2-7
cdr3_nt: TGTGCCATCAGTGAGTCGAGGGTCACTGAAGCTTTCTTT; cdr3_aa: CAISESRVTEAFF; clone_size: .; v_call: TRBV10-3; d_call: .; j_call: TRBJ1-1
cdr3_nt: TGTGCCAGCAGTTACGGAGGGGGCGCCTACAATGAGCAGTTCTTC; cdr3_aa: CASSYGGGAYNEQFF; clone_size: medium-sized; v_call: TRBV6-6; d_call: .; j_call: TRBJ2-1
cdr3_nt: TGTGCCAGCAGTTACGAAGGGGGTCGCGAGCAGTACTTC; cdr3_aa: CASSYEGGREQYF; clone_size: few; v_call: TRBV6-5; d_call: .; j_call: TRBJ2-7
cdr3_nt: TGCGCCAGCAATTATGGGAAAATGAACACTGAAGCTTTCTTT; cdr3_aa: CASNYGKMNTEAFF; clone_size: .; v_call: TRBV5-1; d_call: .; j_call: TRBJ1-1
cdr3_nt: TGTGCCAGTAGTCAAGACAGGGTCGCTATTGGCACAGATACGCAGTATTTT; cdr3_aa: CASSQDRVAIGTDTQYF; clone_size: few; v_call: TRBV19; d_call: TRBD1; j_call: TRBJ2-3
cdr3_nt: TGCGCCAGCAGCCCGGGGGGAGGGCGTAACACCGGGGAGCTGTTTTTT; cdr3_aa: CASSPGGGRNTGELFF; clone_size: many; v_call: TRBV4-1; d_call: TRBD2; j_call: TRBJ2-2
cdr3_nt: TGCAGTGCTAGACAGGGGGTGGGAACAGATACGCAGTATTTT; cdr3_aa: CSARQGVGTDTQYF; clone_size: many; v_call: TRBV20-1; d_call: TRBD1; j_call: TRBJ2-3
cdr3_nt: TGTGCCAGCAGTCCGACAGGGGGTTACGCCGGGGAGCTGTTTTTT; cdr3_aa: CASSPTGGYAGELFF; clone_size: few; v_call: TRBV27; d_call: TRBD1; j_call: TRBJ2-2
cdr3_nt: TGTGCAAGTCGCTTGAACTTCCTAGGACCCGCGGGAAACACCATATATTTT; cdr3_aa: CASRLNFLGPAGNTIYF; clone_size: .; v_call: TRBV12-2; d_call: .; j_call: TRBJ1-3
cdr3_nt: TGTGCCAGCAGCCAAGACCAATCTTGGGACATCAAACCCCTCAATGAGCAGTTCTTC; cdr3_aa: CASSQDQSWDIKPLNEQFF; clone_size: many; v_call: TRBV4-2; d_call: .; j_call: TRBJ2-1
cdr3_nt: TGTGCCACCAGCAGAGGGGACAGGGGTAACTATGGCTACACCTTC; cdr3_aa: CATSRGDRGNYGYTF; clone_size: few; v_call: TRBV15; d_call: TRBD1; j_call: TRBJ1-2
cdr3_nt: TGTGCCAGCAGTTACTCCGACCTCACAGATACGCAGTATTTT; cdr3_aa: CASSYSDLTDTQYF; clone_size: medium-sized; v_call: TRBV6-6; d_call: .; j_call: TRBJ2-3
cdr3_nt: TGCAGTGCTAGAGATTTTGCCGCAGGTACCTACAATGAGCAGTTCTTC; cdr3_aa: CSARDFAAGTYNEQFF; clone_size: few; v_call: TRBV20-1; d_call: .; j_call: TRBJ2-1
cdr3_nt: TGTGCCAGCAGCGTCGCGGCCGGGACAGGGGTAAGGATAGCGTCTGAAGCTTTCTTT; cdr3_aa: CASSVAAGTGVRIASEAFF; clone_size: .; v_call: TRBV7-2; d_call: TRBD1; j_call: TRBJ1-1
cdr3_nt: TGTGCCAGCAGTTTAGCGGGAGTAGGTAATAACGAGCAGTACTTC; cdr3_aa: CASSLAGVGNNEQYF; clone_size: many; v_call: TRBV12-3/TRBV12-4; d_call: .; j_call: TRBJ2-7
cdr3_nt: TGTGCCAGCAGCTTCTCCCAACGCACAGATACGCAGTATTTT; cdr3_aa: CASSFSQRTDTQYF; clone_size: many; v_call: TRBV5-5; d_call: .; j_call: TRBJ2-3
cdr3_nt: TGTGCCAGCAGTTCTTCCAGGTTAGCTAACTATGGCTACACCTTC; cdr3_aa: CASSSSRLANYGYTF; clone_size: .; v_call: TRBV27; d_call: .; j_call: TRBJ1-2
cdr3_nt: TGTGCCAGCAGTGCCGACAGGGACCAGCCCCAGCATTTT; cdr3_aa: CASSADRDQPQHF; clone_size: many; v_call: TRBV12-3/TRBV12-4; d_call: TRBD1; j_call: TRBJ1-5
cdr3_nt: TGTGCCAGCAGCCAAGATTCGGGGCCGGATAATACGCAGTATTTT; cdr3_aa: CASSQDSGPDNTQYF; clone_size: .; v_call: TRBV4-2; d_call: .; j_call: TRBJ2-3
cdr3_nt: TGCAGCGTTGAACCCCCTGGTAGCAGGCTCTACAATGAGCAGTTCTTC; cdr3_aa: CSVEPPGSRLYNEQFF; clone_size: medium-sized; v_call: TRBV29-1; d_call: .; j_call: TRBJ2-1
cdr3_nt: TGTGCCAGCAGCCAGGATAGCACAGATACGCAGTATTTT; cdr3_aa: CASSQDSTDTQYF; clone_size: many; v_call: TRBV7-9; d_call: .; j_call: TRBJ2-3